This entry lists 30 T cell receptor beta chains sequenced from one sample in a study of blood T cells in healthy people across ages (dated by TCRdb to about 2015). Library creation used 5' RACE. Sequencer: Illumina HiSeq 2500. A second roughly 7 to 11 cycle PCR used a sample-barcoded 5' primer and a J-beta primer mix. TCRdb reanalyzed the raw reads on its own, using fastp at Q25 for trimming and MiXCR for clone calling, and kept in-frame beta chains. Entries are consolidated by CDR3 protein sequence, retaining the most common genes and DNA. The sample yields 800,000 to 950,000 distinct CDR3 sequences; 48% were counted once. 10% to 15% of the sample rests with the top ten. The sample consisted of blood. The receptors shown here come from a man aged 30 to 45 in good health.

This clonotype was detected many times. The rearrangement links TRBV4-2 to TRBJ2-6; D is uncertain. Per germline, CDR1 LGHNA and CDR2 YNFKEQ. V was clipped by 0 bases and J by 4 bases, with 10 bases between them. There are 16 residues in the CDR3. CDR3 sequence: CASSQDVSSGANVLTF. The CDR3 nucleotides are TGTGCCAGCAGCCAAGATGTAAGTTCCGGGGCCAACGTCCTGACTTTC.

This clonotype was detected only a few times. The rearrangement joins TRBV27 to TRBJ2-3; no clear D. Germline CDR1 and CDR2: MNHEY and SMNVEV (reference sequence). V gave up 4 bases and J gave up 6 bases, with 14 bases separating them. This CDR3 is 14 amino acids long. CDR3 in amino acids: CASSYTGPWDTQYF. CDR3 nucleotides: TGTGCCAGCAGTTATACTGGACCCTGGGATACGCAGTATTTT.

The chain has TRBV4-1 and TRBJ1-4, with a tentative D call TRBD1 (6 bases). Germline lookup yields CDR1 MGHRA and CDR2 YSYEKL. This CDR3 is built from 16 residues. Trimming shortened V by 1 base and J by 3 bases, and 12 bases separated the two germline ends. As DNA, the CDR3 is TGCGCCAGCAGCCAAGGGCTTAACAGGGCTAATGAAAAACTGTTTTTT. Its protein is CASSQGLNRANEKLFF.

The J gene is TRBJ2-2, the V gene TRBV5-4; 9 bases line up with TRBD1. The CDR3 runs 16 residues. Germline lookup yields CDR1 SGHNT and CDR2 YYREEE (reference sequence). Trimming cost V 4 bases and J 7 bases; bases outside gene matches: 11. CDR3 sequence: CASSRAGTGFIGELFF. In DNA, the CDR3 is TGTGCCAGCAGCCGCGCCGGGACAGGGTTTATCGGGGAGCTGTTTTTT.

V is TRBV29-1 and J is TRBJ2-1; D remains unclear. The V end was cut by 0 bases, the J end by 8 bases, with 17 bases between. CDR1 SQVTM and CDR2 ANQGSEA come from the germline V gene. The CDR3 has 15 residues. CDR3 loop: CSVEEMARRVDEQFF. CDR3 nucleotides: TGCAGCGTTGAAGAGATGGCTCGAAGGGTGGATGAGCAGTTCTTC.

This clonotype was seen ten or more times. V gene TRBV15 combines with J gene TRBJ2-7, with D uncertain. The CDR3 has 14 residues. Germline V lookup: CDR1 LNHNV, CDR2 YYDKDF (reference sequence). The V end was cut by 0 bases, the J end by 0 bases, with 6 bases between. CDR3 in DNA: TGTGCCACCAGCAGAGATTCGTACTCCTACGAGCAGTACTTC. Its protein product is CATSRDSYSYEQYF.

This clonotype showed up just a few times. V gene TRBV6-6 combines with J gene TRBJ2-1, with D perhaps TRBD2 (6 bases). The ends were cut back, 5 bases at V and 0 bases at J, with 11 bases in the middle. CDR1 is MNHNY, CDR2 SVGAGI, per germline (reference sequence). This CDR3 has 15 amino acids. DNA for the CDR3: TGTGCCAGCAGTCCCATCGGGGGCTCCTACAATGAGCAGTTCTTC. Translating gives CASSPIGGSYNEQFF.

The CDR3 spells CASSYKAAIGQYF. The CDR3 DNA sequence: TGTGCCAGCAGTTACAAGGCAGCCATCGGACAGTACTTC. V usage is TRBV6-5 and J usage is TRBJ2-5; D remains unclear. The CDR3 runs to 13 residues. Germline V lookup: CDR1 MNHEY, CDR2 SVGAGI. The germline V and J ends were trimmed by 2 bases and 11 bases, with 15 bases remaining between them.

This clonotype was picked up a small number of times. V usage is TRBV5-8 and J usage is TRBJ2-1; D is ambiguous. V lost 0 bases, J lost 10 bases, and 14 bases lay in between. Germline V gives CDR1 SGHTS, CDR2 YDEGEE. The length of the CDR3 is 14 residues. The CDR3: CASSLAESPWEQFF. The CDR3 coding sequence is TGTGCCAGCAGCTTGGCCGAAAGTCCATGGGAGCAGTTCTTC.

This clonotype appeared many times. CDR3 DNA: TGTGCCAGCAGCCGGGACGGGTTCCAAGAGACCCAGTACTTC. This encodes CASSRDGFQETQYF. The V gene is TRBV27, the J gene TRBJ2-5, with D possibly being TRBD1 or TRBD2 (5 bases each). The CDR3 sequence is 14 residues long. V was pared by 6 bases and J by 1 base, with 12 bases between. CDR1 MNHEY and CDR2 SMNVEV come from the germline V gene (reference sequence).

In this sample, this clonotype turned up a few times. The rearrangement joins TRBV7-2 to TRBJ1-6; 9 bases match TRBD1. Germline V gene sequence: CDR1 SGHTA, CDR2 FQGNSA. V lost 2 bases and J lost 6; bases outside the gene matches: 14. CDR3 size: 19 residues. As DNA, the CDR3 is TGTGCCAGCAGCTTATCCGGGACAGGGACCTTGGGGGGTAATTCACCCCTCCACTTT. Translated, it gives CASSLSGTGTLGGNSPLHF.

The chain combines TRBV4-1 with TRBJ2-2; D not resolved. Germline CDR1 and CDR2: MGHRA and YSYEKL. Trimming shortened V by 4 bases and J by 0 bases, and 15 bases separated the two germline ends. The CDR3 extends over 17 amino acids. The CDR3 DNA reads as TGCGCCAGCAGCCGAGATAGCCGGCGACCGAACACCGGGGAGCTGTTTTTT. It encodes CASSRDSRRPNTGELFF.

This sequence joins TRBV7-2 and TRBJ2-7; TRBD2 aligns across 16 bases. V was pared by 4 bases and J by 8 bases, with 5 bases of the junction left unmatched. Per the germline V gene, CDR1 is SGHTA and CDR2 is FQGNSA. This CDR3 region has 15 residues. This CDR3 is CASSSGLAGGRKQYF. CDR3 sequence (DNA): TGTGCCAGCAGCTCGGGACTAGCGGGAGGGAGGAAGCAGTACTTC.

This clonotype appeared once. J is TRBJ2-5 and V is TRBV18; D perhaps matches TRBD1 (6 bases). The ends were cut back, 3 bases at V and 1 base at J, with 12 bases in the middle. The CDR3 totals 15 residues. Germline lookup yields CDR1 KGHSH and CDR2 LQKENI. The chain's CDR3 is CASSPGAAIQETQYF. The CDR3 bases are TGTGCCAGCTCACCGGGGGCCGCTATCCAAGAGACCCAGTACTTC.

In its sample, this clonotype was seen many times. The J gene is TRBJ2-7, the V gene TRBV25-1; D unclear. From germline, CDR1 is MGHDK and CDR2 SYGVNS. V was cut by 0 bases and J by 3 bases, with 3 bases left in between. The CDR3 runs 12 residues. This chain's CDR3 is CASSEYVYEQYF. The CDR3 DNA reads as TGTGCCAGCAGTGAATACGTCTACGAGCAGTACTTC.

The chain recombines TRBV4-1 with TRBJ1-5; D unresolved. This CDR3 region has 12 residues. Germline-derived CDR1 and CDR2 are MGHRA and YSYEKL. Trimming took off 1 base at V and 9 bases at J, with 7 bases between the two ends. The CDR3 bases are TGCGCCAGCAGCCAAGCTGTGGGGCCCCAGCATTTT. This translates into CASSQAVGPQHF.

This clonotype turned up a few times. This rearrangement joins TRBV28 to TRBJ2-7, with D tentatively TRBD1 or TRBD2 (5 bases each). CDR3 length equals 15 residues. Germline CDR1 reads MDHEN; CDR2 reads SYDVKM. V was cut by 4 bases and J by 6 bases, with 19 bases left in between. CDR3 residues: CASSSSGAGKGEQYF. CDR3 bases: TGTGCCAGCAGTTCCAGTGGGGCCGGGAAAGGCGAGCAGTACTTC.

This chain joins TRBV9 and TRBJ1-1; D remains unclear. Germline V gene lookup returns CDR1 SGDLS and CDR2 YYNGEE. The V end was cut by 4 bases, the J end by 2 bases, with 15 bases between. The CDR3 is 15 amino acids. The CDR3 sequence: CASSPRAQANTEAFF. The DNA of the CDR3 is TGTGCCAGCAGCCCCCGGGCCCAGGCAAACACTGAAGCTTTCTTT.

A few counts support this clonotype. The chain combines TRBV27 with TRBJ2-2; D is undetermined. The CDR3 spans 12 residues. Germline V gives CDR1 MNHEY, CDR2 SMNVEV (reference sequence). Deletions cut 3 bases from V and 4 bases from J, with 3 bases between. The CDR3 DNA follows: TGTGCCAGCAGTTTCATCACCGGGGAGCTGTTTTTT. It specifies CASSFITGELFF.

CDR3 sequence: CASSAPPGTDYGYTF. The DNA of the CDR3 is TGTGCCAGCAGTGCCCCACCCGGGACAGACTATGGCTACACCTTC. This rearrangement joins TRBV28 to TRBJ1-2, with 7 bases identical to TRBD1. The junction had 9 bases not matched to a gene; V was cut back by 5 bases and J by 3 bases. Germline values: CDR1 MDHEN, CDR2 SYDVKM. This CDR3 has 15 amino acids.

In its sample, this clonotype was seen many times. CDR3 DNA sequence: TGTGCCAGCAGCCCTCGACTGGACAATGAGCAGTTCTTC. Translated: CASSPRLDNEQFF. This sequence joins TRBV12-3 or TRBV12-4 and TRBJ2-1; no clear D. V dropped 6 bases and J dropped 5 bases, with 11 bases sitting between them. The CDR3 contains 13 residues.

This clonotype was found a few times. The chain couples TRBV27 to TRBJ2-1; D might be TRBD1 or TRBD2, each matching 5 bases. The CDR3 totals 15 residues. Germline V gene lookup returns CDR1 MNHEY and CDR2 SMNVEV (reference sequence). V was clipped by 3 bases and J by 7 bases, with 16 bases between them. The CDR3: CASSFPGKGGNEQFF. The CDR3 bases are TGTGCCAGCAGTTTCCCAGGGAAGGGCGGGAATGAGCAGTTCTTC.

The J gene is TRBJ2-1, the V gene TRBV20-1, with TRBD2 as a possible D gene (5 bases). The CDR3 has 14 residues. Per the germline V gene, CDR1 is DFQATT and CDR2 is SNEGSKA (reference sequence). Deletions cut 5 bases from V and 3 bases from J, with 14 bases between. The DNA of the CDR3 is TGCAGTGCTTTCCGCGGCGCGGGCTACAATGAGCAGTTCTTC. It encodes CSAFRGAGYNEQFF.

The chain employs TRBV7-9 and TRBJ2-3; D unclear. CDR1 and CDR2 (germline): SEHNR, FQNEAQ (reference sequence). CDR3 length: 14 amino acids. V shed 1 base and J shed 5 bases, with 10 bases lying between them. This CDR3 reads CASSLGRSGDTQYF. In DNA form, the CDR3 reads TGTGCCAGCAGCTTAGGAAGGTCTGGAGATACGCAGTATTTT.

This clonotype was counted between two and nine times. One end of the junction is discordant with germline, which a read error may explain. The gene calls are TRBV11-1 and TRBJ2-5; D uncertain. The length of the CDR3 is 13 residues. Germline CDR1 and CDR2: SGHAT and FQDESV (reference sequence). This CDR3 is CATGGSNHETQYF. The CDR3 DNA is TGTGCCACCGGTGGCTCAAACCACGAGACCCAGTACTTC.

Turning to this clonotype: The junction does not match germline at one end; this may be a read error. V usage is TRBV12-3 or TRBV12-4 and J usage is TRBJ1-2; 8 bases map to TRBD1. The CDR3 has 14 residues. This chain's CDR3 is CASSTGQGLDGYSF. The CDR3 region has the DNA TGTGCCAGCAGCACTGGACAGGGCCTCGATGGCTACAGCTTC.

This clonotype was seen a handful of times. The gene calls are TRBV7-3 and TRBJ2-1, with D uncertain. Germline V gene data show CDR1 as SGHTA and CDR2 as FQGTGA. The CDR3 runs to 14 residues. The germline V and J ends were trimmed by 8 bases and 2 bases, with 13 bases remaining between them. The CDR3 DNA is TGTGCCAGCTCCCCAGCTGGGCCCTACAATGAGCAGTTCTTC. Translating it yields CASSPAGPYNEQFF.

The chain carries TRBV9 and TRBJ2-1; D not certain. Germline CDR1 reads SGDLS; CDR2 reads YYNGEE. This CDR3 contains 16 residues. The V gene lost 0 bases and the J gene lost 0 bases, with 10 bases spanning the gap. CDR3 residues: CASSVEGRASYNEQFF. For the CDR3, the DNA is TGTGCCAGCAGCGTAGAGGGTAGGGCCTCCTACAATGAGCAGTTCTTC.

CDR3 loop: CASSFPETGTVAYEQYF. CDR3 nucleotide sequence: TGTGCCAGCAGCTTCCCGGAAACCGGGACAGTTGCCTACGAGCAGTACTTC. The genes are TRBV7-2 and TRBJ2-7, with 7 bases matching TRBD1. The CDR3 loop spans 17 amino acids. Per germline, CDR1 SGHTA and CDR2 FQGNSA. Unmatched junction bases numbered 13, after V lost 3 bases and J lost 2 bases.

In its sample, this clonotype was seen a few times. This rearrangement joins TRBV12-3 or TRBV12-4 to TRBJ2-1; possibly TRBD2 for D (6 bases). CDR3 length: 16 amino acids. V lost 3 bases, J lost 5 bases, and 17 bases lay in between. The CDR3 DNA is TGTGCCAGCAGTTTTCGGCGGGGAATAGATCACAATGAGCAGTTCTTC. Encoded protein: CASSFRRGIDHNEQFF.